This T cell receptor beta chain was documented in a study of blood T cell repertoires in COVID-19. Study at large: Some COVID-19 samples were acute and others convalescent; all came from the United States, Italy and Spain. T cells, B-cell-depleted T cells, or PBMCs provided the cDNA or gDNA that served as material.

CDR1 and CDR2 (germline): MNHEY, SVGAGI. The trim removed 10 bases at V and 0 bases at J, leaving 6 bases unmatched. The CDR3 runs to 14 residues. How the authors handled the data: How many nucleated cells were present was estimated from reference gene primer amplification. Method: immunoSEQ multiplex PCR; TCRdb's copy keeps in-frame clones and lacks some. D and trimming come from the DNA, and the V and J calls and clone size come from that table. The sample includes 55,000 to 80,000 clones, 82% of them seen just once. The chain uses TRBV6-5 and TRBJ1-5; TRBD1 matches 7 bases. Material for sequencing was peripheral blood. The TCR was taken from a human donor in a cohort sampled during active COVID-19. The CDR3 loop reads CATARTGSNQPQHF. CDR3 in DNA: TGTGCCACCGCGCGGACAGGTAGCAATCAGCCCCAGCATTTT.